Listed below are T cell receptor beta chains from one sample, sequenced in a study of Ad26.COV2.S vaccination and SARS-CoV-2 variants. The method was immunoSEQ multiplex PCR; TCRdb's version includes in-frame clones alone and lacks a portion of them. The sample consists of some 320,000 clones, 70% to 90% of them appearing once. The material sequenced was peripheral blood, taken in a trial of Ad26.COV2.S vaccine versus placebo. Receptors originate from a person aged 18-60 years who received the Ad26.COV2.S COVID-19 vaccine or a placebo. Both conserved end residues are part of each CDR3. Some rows mark clone size as missing; the rest say once, few, many or name a class of expanded clone.

V gene	clone size	CDR3 protein
TRBV6-2/TRBV6-3	.	CASSPRQPAYEQYF
TRBV19	.	CASSIAGASGELFF
TRBV5-8	.	CASSSLLTSGNTIYF
TRBV7-9	.	CASSFQPGQGPYEQYF
TRBV2	.	CASSEAPPGYSYGYTF
TRBV2	.	CASSLQQGESNEQFF
TRBV6-2/TRBV6-3	.	CASSYRGGSYEQYF
TRBV2	.	CASGRDSPLHF
TRBV7-9	.	CASIKAGGETQYF
TRBV7-6	.	CASSLSGTGLSGANVLTF
TRBV4-3	.	CASSQDRVKNTGELFF
TRBV9	.	CASSVAPGISNEQFF
TRBV5-1	.	CASSSYGQGRQETQYF
TRBV5-1	.	CASSLGTGTDFQKLFF
TRBV3-1/TRBV3-2	few	CASSQFWAGVTDTQYF
TRBV19	few	CASSPGTGGTYEQYF
TRBV2	.	CASSGSRITDTQYF
TRBV5-1	once	CASSLGTTRGADTQYF
TRBV4-1	.	CASSGEGQFPLIAEAFF
TRBV19	.	CASSIDQETQYF
TRBV5-1	.	CASSLEGGNTEAFF
TRBV7-8	.	CASSSPGGAADTQYF
TRBV7-9	.	CASSSPGQRTGNTIYF
TRBV5-1	.	CASSTDGQVTGELFF
TRBV7-8	.	CASSLVGGTSAANTGELFF
TRBV28	.	CASGEQGAQETQYF
TRBV4-1	.	CASSQPMGQGSSNLDTQYF
TRBV7-3	.	CASNKKRGSVNYGYTF
TRBV2	.	CASSLAPEMNTEAFF
TRBV6-6	.	CASSKSAGVSYEQYF
TRBV27	.	CASSSPPGKLFF